The T cell receptor (beta chain) described here comes from a study of CD8 T cells in Susac syndrome. The CDR3 sequence is 12 residues long. The V gene end was trimmed by 8 bases and the J gene end by 8 bases; junction bases not matched to a gene: 6. The V gene's germline CDR1 is LNHNV and CDR2 YYDKDF (reference sequence). 0.5 to 1 ug RNA was reverse transcribed with random hexamers. TCR beta CDR3 was amplified by immunoSEQ covering 54 Vbeta and 13 Jbeta. From the immunoSEQ multiplex PCR reads, TCRdb called clonotypes with MiXCR, one entry per CDR3 protein. The repertoire holds about 130,000 distinct CDR3 sequences, with under 95% as singletons. Multiple sclerosis controls were treatment-naive patients with stable or active relapsing-remitting disease. The CD8+ and CD4+ T cells were isolated magnetically using a negative isolation approach, whereas the TEMRA cells were enriched by FACS.

This TCR derives from a human donor with multiple sclerosis. Input material: CD8+ T cells from PBMCs. The chain joins TRBV15 to TRBJ2-1, with 7 bases matching TRBD2. CDR3 sequence: CATLEGGDEQFF. The CDR3 nucleotides are TGTGCCACCTTGGAGGGAGGGGATGAGCAGTTCTTC. Using reference TRBV15 and TRBJ2-1 for the parts outside the CDR3, the full variable domain is DAMVIQNPRYQVTQFGKPVTLSCSQTLNHNVMYWYQQKSSQAPKLLFHYYDKDFNNEADTPDNFQSRRPNTSFCFLDIRSPGLGDTAMYLCATLEGGDEQFFGPGTRLTVL.